These 2 T cell receptor beta chains were sequenced from one sample in a study of blood T cells in healthy people across ages. A second roughly 6 to 11 cycle PCR used barcoded and J-beta primers. TCRdb recomputed calls from the 5' RACE reads with MiXCR, one row per CDR3 protein. The data hold 850,000 to 950,000 distinct CDR3 sequences, with about 30% observed a single time. Source material: blood. Receptors originate from a woman of 80 years or more in good health.

Many counts were recorded for this clonotype. This chain links TRBV7-9 with TRBJ1-2; possible D gene TRBD1, 5 bases. The germline CDR1 and CDR2 sequences are SEHNR and FQNEAQ (reference sequence). The CDR3 length is 13 residues. V dropped 1 base and J dropped 6 bases, with 9 bases sitting between them. CDR3 in amino acids: CASSLVQVHGYTF. CDR3 sequence (DNA): TGTGCCAGCAGCTTAGTACAGGTTCATGGCTACACCTTC.

The V and J genes are TRBV12-3 or TRBV12-4 and TRBJ2-3, with a weak D call TRBD2 (5 bases). With 5 bases removed from V and 4 bases from J, the gap between germline ends came to 25 bases. This CDR3 has 18 amino acids. The CDR3 is CASSRAGVKAASADTQYF. The CDR3 DNA reads TGTGCCAGCAGTCGGGCCGGGGTGAAGGCCGCGAGCGCAGATACGCAGTATTTT.